Shown below are 21 T cell receptor beta chains from a single sample sequenced in a study of T cell responses to AZD1222 COVID-19 vaccine. Produced via immunoSEQ multiplex PCR; TCRdb's table is partial and in-frame only. The sample has some 180,000 clones, roughly 91% seen once. The material was peripheral blood, obtained 28 days after the second AZD1222 dose. The receptors stem from an adult who received the AZD1222 COVID-19 vaccine.

The V gene is TRBV18, the J gene TRBJ1-5; 10 bases fit TRBD1. This CDR3 is 15 amino acids long. With V trimmed by 6 bases and J by 5 bases, 7 bases remained unmatched. Germline CDR1 KGHSH, CDR2 LQKENI. The CDR3 DNA is TGTGCCAGCTCCCGACAGGGGGCCGGAGATCAGCCCCAGCATTTT. Protein product: CASSRQGAGDQPQHF.

This chain links TRBV10-3 with TRBJ1-4; D not resolved. Trimming pared 0 bases from V and 4 bases from J, leaving 12 bases between. Germline CDR1 ENHRY, CDR2 SYGVKD. The CDR3 covers 16 residues. CDR3 amino acids: CAISESGRHNNEKLFF. The CDR3 bases are TGTGCCATCAGTGAGTCCGGAAGGCACAATAATGAAAAACTGTTTTTT.

The V and J genes are TRBV5-1 and TRBJ2-1, with 9 bases lining up with TRBD2. The ends lost 1 base at V and 10 bases at J; junction bases unmatched: 6. The germline V gene encodes CDR1 SGHRS and CDR2 YFSETQ. This CDR3 is 14 amino acids long. The CDR3 loop reads CASSLIQTSGEQFF. In nucleotides, the CDR3 is TGCGCCAGCAGCTTGATCCAGACTAGCGGAGAGCAGTTCTTC.

This CDR3 is CASTRQEVDTQYF. The CDR3 nucleotides read TGTGCCAGCACTAGACAGGAAGTAGATACGCAGTATTTT. The V and J genes are TRBV9 and TRBJ2-3; tentative D call: TRBD1 (6 bases). This CDR3 has 13 amino acids. Germline values: CDR1 SGDLS, CDR2 YYNGEE. Trimming took off 6 bases at V and 5 bases at J, with 13 bases between the two ends.

V usage is TRBV2 and J usage is TRBJ2-1; D tentatively reads TRBD1 or TRBD2 (5 bases each). V shed 4 bases and J shed 3 bases, with 13 bases lying between them. CDR3 size: 15 residues. Germline V gene lookup returns CDR1 SNHLY and CDR2 FYNNEI. The CDR3 is CASSGGSWGYNEQFF. CDR3 DNA sequence: TGTGCCAGCAGTGGGGGGAGTTGGGGCTACAATGAGCAGTTCTTC.

This clone showed up just once. The chain employs TRBV19 and TRBJ1-2; a possible D gene is TRBD1 (6 bases). Trimming removed 6 bases from V and 4 bases from J, with 12 bases in between. This CDR3 contains 13 residues. Per germline, CDR1 LNHDA and CDR2 SQIVND (reference sequence). CDR3 protein: CASRTGPLYGYTF. The CDR3 DNA follows: TGTGCCAGTAGGACAGGTCCCCTCTATGGCTACACCTTC.

The gene calls are TRBV14 and TRBJ2-7; TRBD1 agrees at 9 bases. CDR3 length: 15 residues. Per germline, CDR1 SGHDN and CDR2 FVKESK. The V gene end was trimmed by 2 bases and the J gene end by 5 bases; junction bases not matched to a gene: 7. The CDR3 bases are TGTGCCAGCAGCCAAACCGGGACAGGGCTGGACGAGCAGTACTTC. Its translation: CASSQTGTGLDEQYF.

The V and J genes are TRBV3-1 (or the pseudogene TRBV3-2) and TRBJ1-4, with 9 positions matching TRBD1. The V and J ends lost 3 bases and 7 bases, in that order; junction bases with no gene match: 9. CDR3 size: 16 residues. The germline gives CDR1 LGHDT, CDR2 YNNKEL (reference sequence). The CDR3 spells CASSQGLGTGSEKLFF. CDR3 DNA: TGTGCCAGCAGCCAGGGCCTCGGGACAGGGAGTGAAAAACTGTTTTTT.

J is TRBJ1-2 and V is TRBV5-6, with 10 bases fitting TRBD1. Trimming cost V 2 bases and J 0 bases; bases outside gene matches: 7. The CDR3 contains 17 residues. Germline V gene lookup returns CDR1 SGHDT and CDR2 YYEEEE. The CDR3 nucleotides are TGTGCCAGCAGCTTTAGGACAGGGGGGCGACCTAACTATGGCTACACCTTC. Protein: CASSFRTGGRPNYGYTF.

The J gene is TRBJ2-7, the V gene TRBV6-5, with a weak D call TRBD2 (6 bases). Germline V gene sequence: CDR1 MNHEY, CDR2 SVGAGI. Trimming stripped 0 bases from V and 4 bases from J, with 10 bases between. The CDR3 runs to 14 residues. As DNA, the CDR3 is TGTGCCAGCAGTTACTCCGGGAGAGAGTACGAGCAGTACTTC. Its translation is CASSYSGREYEQYF.

The chain combines TRBV19 with TRBJ1-5, with 8 bases lining up with TRBD1. The CDR3 is made up of 13 amino acids. J lost 7 bases, V lost 5 bases, and 4 bases had no gene match. In germline, CDR1 is LNHDA, CDR2 SQIVND (reference sequence). The CDR3 sequence: CASSQAGGQPQHF. The CDR3 coding sequence is TGTGCCAGTAGTCAGGCAGGGGGCCAGCCCCAGCATTTT.

This chain connects TRBV6-5 to TRBJ2-3; TRBD1 matches 8 bases. This CDR3 has 16 residues. Germline trimming cut 2 bases from V and 4 bases from J; bases unmatched to any gene: 8. Germline assignment: CDR1 MNHEY and CDR2 SVGAGI. CDR3 sequence: CASSYGGRGLPDTQYF. CDR3 nucleotide sequence: TGTGCCAGCAGTTACGGAGGCAGGGGGCTTCCAGATACGCAGTATTTT.

This rearrangement joins TRBV5-6 to TRBJ2-3, with D unresolved. V dropped 1 base and J dropped 2 bases, with 8 bases sitting between them. The CDR3 spans 14 residues. Germline CDR1 reads SGHDT; CDR2 reads YYEEEE. Written as DNA, the CDR3 is TGTGCCAGCAGCTTGCCCCAGTTCACAGATACGCAGTATTTT. This translates into CASSLPQFTDTQYF.

The chain recombines TRBV10-3 with TRBJ2-1; a possible D gene is TRBD2 (6 bases). V was trimmed by 0 bases and J by 2 bases, leaving 8 bases between them. Germline V lookup: CDR1 ENHRY, CDR2 SYGVKD. The CDR3 runs to 15 residues. The CDR3 loop reads CAISESRGPYNEQFF. The CDR3 bases are TGTGCCATCAGTGAGTCGCGGGGCCCCTACAATGAGCAGTTCTTC.

This clone has just a few counts. The chain couples TRBV10-2 to TRBJ1-2; D unresolved. V lost 3 bases and J lost 1, with 6 bases in between. Germline V gene sequence: CDR1 WSHSY, CDR2 SAAADI. The CDR3 is made up of 13 amino acids. CDR3 protein: CASSDRVNYGYTF. Written as DNA, the CDR3 is TGCGCCAGCAGTGATCGTGTTAACTATGGCTACACCTTC.

Worth noting for this clone: The sample carries other DNA sequences with the same CDR3. The chain links TRBV5-6 to TRBJ1-5, with D perhaps TRBD1 (5 bases). CDR1 is SGHDT, CDR2 YYEEEE, per germline. V gave up 0 bases and J gave up 1 base, with 8 bases separating them. This CDR3 has 15 residues. The DNA of the CDR3 is TGTGCCAGCAGCTTGGGGGGGAGCAGCAATCAGCCCCAGCATTTT. This encodes CASSLGGSSNQPQHF.

This chain connects TRBV15 to TRBJ2-3, with D possibly being TRBD1 (5 bases). Germline V gene data show CDR1 as LNHNV and CDR2 as YYDKDF (reference sequence). The CDR3 consists of 16 residues. The V gene lost 0 bases and the J gene lost 4 bases, with 14 bases spanning the gap. The CDR3 DNA reads as TGTGCCACCAGCAGAGAGGGCCTTCAAGGGGCAGATACGCAGTATTTT. The encoded protein is CATSREGLQGADTQYF. Using reference TRBV15 and TRBJ2-3 for the parts outside the CDR3, the full variable domain is DAMVIQNPRYQVTQFGKPVTLSCSQTLNHNVMYWYQQKSSQAPKLLFHYYDKDFNNEADTPDNFQSRRPNTSFCFLDIRSPGLGDTAMYLCATSREGLQGADTQYFGPGTRLTVL.

The V call is TRBV28, the J call TRBJ1-2; TRBD1 agrees at 7 bases. The length of the CDR3 is 15 residues. Trimming at V came to 4 bases and at J to 6 bases, leaving 11 bases not matched to a gene. CDR1 and CDR2 (germline): MDHEN, SYDVKM. Here the CDR3 reads CASSSPPGGKDGYTF. In DNA form, the CDR3 reads TGTGCCAGCAGTTCCCCCCCAGGGGGGAAGGATGGCTACACCTTC.

This chain connects TRBV5-4 to TRBJ1-2; the match to TRBD1 covers 12 bases. CDR1 is SGHNT, CDR2 YYREEE, per germline (reference sequence). V dropped 3 bases and J dropped 8; count of bases not matched to a gene: 11. The CDR3 has 16 amino acids. The CDR3, as DNA: TGTGCCAGCAGCTCCGCCCGGGACAGGGGGCCGGGGGGCTACACCTTC. The encoded protein is CASSSARDRGPGGYTF.

The chain couples TRBV27 to TRBJ2-4; 7 bases are a match to TRBD1. The CDR3 has 15 amino acids. The J segment lost 0 bases and the V segment lost 6 bases, leaving 5 bases of the junction unmatched. Per germline, CDR1 MNHEY and CDR2 SMNVEV (reference sequence). In nucleotides, the CDR3 is TGTGCCAGCAGCCAAAACAGGGGAGCCAAAAACATTCAGTACTTC. It yields the protein CASSQNRGAKNIQYF.

The J gene is TRBJ1-2, the V gene TRBV30; the D is unclear. V was pared by 8 bases and J by 4 bases, with 17 bases between. The CDR3 is made up of 13 amino acids. CDR1 and CDR2 (germline): GTSNPN, SVGIG (reference sequence). In nucleotides, the CDR3 is TGTGCCACCCACTCAGATACAACCTATGGCTACACCTTC. Its protein is CATHSDTTYGYTF.